This T cell receptor beta chain stems from a study of cytomegalovirus exposure and HLA in healthy donors. The study ran its PCR with 60 Vbeta and 13 Jbeta primers. Original handling: It was a later analysis that counted about 80 million unique TCR beta chains, of which around 11 million were shared. TCRdb keeps only in-frame clones here, not all; method: immunoSEQ multiplex PCR. The V and J calls and clone size come from that table; D and trimming were worked out from the DNA. The sample yields about 59,000 clones, roughly 80% seen once. Losses at the gene ends were 0 bases for V and 8 bases for J; bases not matched to a gene: 3. The length of the CDR3 is 14 residues. Germline V lookup: CDR1 SGHTS, CDR2 YDEGEE.

J is TRBJ2-4 and V is TRBV5-8; the match to TRBD2 covers 9 bases. The sequenced sample was PBMCs. The origin of this receptor is a woman aged 40 to 49 in good health and CMV-seronegative. The CDR3 here is CASSLEAGGDIQYF. CDR3 DNA: TGTGCCAGCAGCTTGGAGGCGGGAGGGGACATTCAGTACTTC.